Listed below are T cell receptor beta chains from one sample, sequenced in a study of T cell responses to AZD1222 COVID-19 vaccine. The protocol was immunoSEQ multiplex PCR, while the TCRdb copy is restricted to in-frame clones and leaves out a portion. Of about 56,000 clones in the sample, 75% to 90% were seen once. This sample comprised peripheral blood, obtained on day 0 of AZD1222 vaccination. All receptors come from an adult in good health. Each CDR3 is given with its conserved first and last residue. The order of the fields is J gene, V gene, D gene, CDR3 DNA, CDR3 protein. A D gene is named only where the DNA matches it firmly.

J: TRBJ1-1; V: TRBV2; D: TRBD1; DNA: TGTGCCAGCAGCCTAAACAGGGGGCGCGGTTTAGCTGAAGCTTTCTTT; CDR3: CASSLNRGRGLAEAFF
J: TRBJ1-1; V: TRBV6-5; D: TRBD1; DNA: TGTGCCAGCAGCCGGACAGGCGGTCGGAACACTGAAGCTTTCTTT; CDR3: CASSRTGGRNTEAFF
J: TRBJ1-4; V: TRBV7-9; D: -; DNA: TGTGCCAGCAGCCCCCGTCGGGGGGCAGGCTCTGAAAAACTGTTTTTT; CDR3: CASSPRRGAGSEKLFF
J: TRBJ1-1; V: TRBV6-5; D: -; DNA: TGTGCCAGCAGTTACTCGGACACTGAAGCTTTCTTT; CDR3: CASSYSDTEAFF
J: TRBJ2-1; V: TRBV21-1; D: -; DNA: TGTGCCGGGAATGGATGGCGGGTCTATGAGCAGTTCTTC; CDR3: CAGNGWRVYEQFF
J: TRBJ1-2; V: TRBV28; D: -; DNA: TGTGCCAGCAGTCCACAGGGATACTATGGCTACACCTTC; CDR3: CASSPQGYYGYTF
J: TRBJ2-2; V: TRBV14; D: -; DNA: TGTGCCAGCAGCCAAGAGGTTGGCACCGGGGAGCTGTTTTTT; CDR3: CASSQEVGTGELFF
J: TRBJ1-1; V: TRBV6-2/TRBV6-3; D: TRBD1; DNA: TGTGCCAGCAGTCCAGGGACAGGGATCACCGAGGGGGCTTTCTTT; CDR3: CASSPGTGITEGAFF
J: TRBJ2-2; V: TRBV28; D: TRBD2; DNA: TGTGCCAGCAGCCAACCCGGGCGGGGGGGATTTAGCACCGGGGAGCTGTTTTTT; CDR3: CASSQPGRGGFSTGELFF
J: TRBJ1-1; V: TRBV19; D: -; DNA: TGTGCCAGTAGTATTTTACGGCTTCCCACTGAAGCTTTCTTT; CDR3: CASSILRLPTEAFF
J: TRBJ1-4; V: TRBV3-1/TRBV3-2; D: TRBD1; DNA: TGTGCCAGCAGCCAATCTGGACAGGGGACGGGAGAAAAACTGTTTTTT; CDR3: CASSQSGQGTGEKLFF